The clone carrying this T cell receptor (beta chain) was recorded at least ten times. Its antigen is as yet unknown. The data stem from a study of T cells after yellow fever vaccination. Study summary: For low cell numbers, libraries were made with SMART-Seq v4 Ultra Low Input. Findings and caveats of the study: Abundant clonotypes (contaminants from the bulk population) could be present in FACS-sorted repertoires. The booster response re-showed most primary clones: approximately 97% CD4, over 80% CD8.

J gave up 1 base and V 6 bases, and 4 bases lay outside the gene matches. The CDR3 covers 14 residues. A process of 5'RACE template switching, which added a universal primer site and UMIs, was used to make TCR cDNA. TCRdb re-derived calls from the 5' RACE reads in MiXCR, one entry per CDR3 protein. The data show around 160,000 distinct CDR3 sequences, 5.5% to 7.5% seen once. The source material was CD4+ T cells sorted from PBMCs, sampled more than 4 days after the first yellow fever vaccination. This TCR was sampled from a man aged 18 to 30 who received the YFV17D yellow fever vaccine. V gene TRBV12-3 or TRBV12-4 combines with J gene TRBJ1-1, with 8 bases lining up with TRBD1. This chain's CDR3 is CASSRGQGNTEAFF. In DNA, the CDR3 is TGTGCCAGCAGCCGCGGACAGGGGAACACTGAAGCTTTCTTT.